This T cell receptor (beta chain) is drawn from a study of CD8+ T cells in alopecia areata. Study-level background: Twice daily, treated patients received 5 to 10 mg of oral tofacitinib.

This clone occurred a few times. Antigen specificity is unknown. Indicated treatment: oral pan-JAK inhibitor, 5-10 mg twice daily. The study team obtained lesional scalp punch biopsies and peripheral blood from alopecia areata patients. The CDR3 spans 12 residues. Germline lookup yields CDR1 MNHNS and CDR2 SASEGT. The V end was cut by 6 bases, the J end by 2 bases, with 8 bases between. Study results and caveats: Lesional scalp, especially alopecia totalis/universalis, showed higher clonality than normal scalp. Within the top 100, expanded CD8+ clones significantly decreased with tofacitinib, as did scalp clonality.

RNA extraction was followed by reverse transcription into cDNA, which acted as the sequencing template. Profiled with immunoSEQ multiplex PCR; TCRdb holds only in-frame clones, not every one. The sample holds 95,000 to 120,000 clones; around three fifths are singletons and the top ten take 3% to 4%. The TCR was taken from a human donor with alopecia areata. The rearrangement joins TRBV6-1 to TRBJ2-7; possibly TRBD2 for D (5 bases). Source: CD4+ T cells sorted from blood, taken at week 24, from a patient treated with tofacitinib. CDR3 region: CASSDYTYEQYF. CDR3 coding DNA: TGTGCCAGCAGCGACTACACCTACGAGCAGTACTTC.